This TCR beta chain was sequenced during a study of control samples from healthy donors and cancer patients (dated by TCRdb to 2020 to 2021). Via the germline V gene, CDR1 is KGHDR and CDR2 SFDVKD. The CDR3 runs 12 residues from the cysteine to the phenylalanine. Only the CDR3 DNA stays, 36 bases, in frame from base 1. V loses 4 bases, J loses 6 bases, and the germline ends lie 6 bases apart. Library creation used the immunoSEQ multiplex PCR assay. TCRdb carries this immuneACCESS record with in-frame sequences only. Its versions omit some clonotypes, under half of them owing to an unresolved V gene in the studies checked, with the rest unexplained. The sample table holds some 74,000 clones, of which nearly 85% were seen once. Approximately 14% of the sample rests with the top ten. This clone came up once. The antigen it recognizes is unknown. No clone much larger than this one lies a single base away; base qualities are absent.

The chain is assembled from TRBV24-1 and TRBJ1-5; the D gene is not confidently resolved. The sequence was collected from a man in his 60s in good health. The sample comprised blood. The nucleotides read TGTGCCACCAGTGACCCCGGTCAGCCCCAGCATTTT. It specifies CATSDPGQPQHF.